The 10 T cell receptor beta chains below all came from one sample that was sequenced in a study of shared clonotypes between healthy human individuals. The protocol was immunoSEQ multiplex PCR, while the TCRdb copy is restricted to in-frame clones and leaves out a portion. The sample shows 2 million to 2.5 million clones, roughly 95% of them seen only once. Sequenced input: naive CD4+ T cells sorted from blood. Subset reported: CD45RA+ positively selected. Receptors were obtained from a man aged 18-30 years in good health.

This chain links TRBV12-5 with TRBJ2-3, with D perhaps matching TRBD1 (5 bases). Trimming stripped 1 base from V and 7 bases from J, with 12 bases between. The germline CDR1 and CDR2 sequences are LGHNT and FRNRAP. There are 14 residues in the CDR3. The CDR3 bases are TGTGCTAGTGGTTTGGGCCAGGGCCCTTATACGCAGTATTTT. Protein product: CASGLGQGPYTQYF.

The gene calls are TRBV15 and TRBJ1-1; D is uncertain. Trimming removed 0 bases at V and 11 bases at J, with 13 bases between. The germline V gene encodes CDR1 LNHNV and CDR2 YYDKDF (reference sequence). This CDR3 comprises 13 residues. The CDR3 DNA follows: TGTGCCACCAGCAGAGATCGTACCGGTACCGCTTTCTTT. This gives the protein CATSRDRTGTAFF.

Regarding this clone: The same CDR3 also results from other DNA sequences found in this sample. The rearrangement joins TRBV30 to TRBJ1-1; no clear D gene. The CDR3 consists of 14 residues. Germline CDR1 is GTSNPN and CDR2 is SVGIG (reference sequence). Trimming left V 0 bases short and J 1 base short, with 9 bases between. CDR3 sequence: CAWSVSPGNTEAFF. DNA for the CDR3: TGTGCCTGGAGTGTATCTCCGGGGAACACTGAAGCTTTCTTT.

This chain uses TRBV5-1 with TRBJ1-1; no firm D call. Trimming removed 4 bases at V and 1 base at J, with 14 bases between. Per germline, CDR1 SGHRS and CDR2 YFSETQ. The CDR3 covers 15 residues. CDR3 nucleotides: TGCGCCAGCAGCCCTATCCTGAGCGGGAACACTGAAGCTTTCTTT. Protein: CASSPILSGNTEAFF.

The chain is built from TRBV11-2 and TRBJ1-6, with unresolved D. Germline V lookup: CDR1 SGHAT, CDR2 FQNNGV. The CDR3 is made up of 15 amino acids. V was clipped by 1 base and J by 5 bases, with 9 bases between them. CDR3 in DNA: TGTGCCAGCAGCTTAGGTGGGGTCGATAATTCACCCCTCCACTTT. Translating gives CASSLGGVDNSPLHF. The variable domain in full, with the rest retrieved from reference TRBV11-2 and TRBJ1-6, is EAGVAQSPRYKIIEKRQSVAFWCNPISGHATLYWYQQILGQGPKLLIQFQNNGVVDDSQLPKDRFSAERLKGVDSTLKIQPAKLEDSAVYLCASSLGGVDNSPLHFGNGTRLTVT.

The chain combines TRBV4-3 with TRBJ2-7; D ambiguous. This CDR3 has 17 residues. Germline values: CDR1 LGHNA, CDR2 YSLEER. In DNA, the CDR3 is TGCGCTGAGAGAGGAGTCCTTCCTAGATTCAGTAGCTACGAGCAGTACTTC. Residues: CAERGVLPRFSSYEQYF.

The chain recombines TRBV6-6 with TRBJ1-1, with a weak D call TRBD1 (5 bases). This CDR3 region has 16 residues. V was trimmed by 0 bases and J by 5 bases, leaving 16 bases between them. Per the germline V gene, CDR1 is MNHNY and CDR2 is SVGAGI (reference sequence). CDR3 region: CASSYSIPGRGTEAFF. The CDR3 DNA reads TGTGCCAGCAGTTACTCGATACCAGGGAGGGGAACTGAAGCTTTCTTT.

V usage is TRBV2 and J usage is TRBJ2-7; TRBD1 aligns across 11 bases. This CDR3 has 14 residues. CDR1 is SNHLY, CDR2 FYNNEI, per germline. V was clipped by 7 bases and J by 2 bases; unmatched bases: 4. CDR3 sequence reads: CASKPGQGAYEQYF. In DNA, the CDR3 is TGTGCCAGCAAACCGGGACAGGGGGCCTACGAGCAGTACTTC.

J is TRBJ1-1 and V is TRBV5-6; D remains unclear. Deletions cut 2 bases from V and 8 bases from J, with 16 bases between. Germline loops: CDR1 SGHDT, CDR2 YYEEEE. This CDR3 region has 14 residues. CDR3 in amino acids: CASSFPDRNQEAFF. CDR3 DNA sequence: TGTGCCAGCAGCTTCCCCGACCGCAACCAAGAAGCTTTCTTT.

In the case of this clone: Within the sample, other DNA sequences also encode this same CDR3. The chain uses TRBV5-5 and TRBJ2-7; possibly TRBD2 for D (5 bases). The CDR3 extends over 13 amino acids. Trimming pared 2 bases from V and 3 bases from J, leaving 9 bases between. Germline lookup yields CDR1 SGHKS and CDR2 YYEKEE (reference sequence). Here the CDR3 reads CASSFSGDYEQYF. CDR3 nucleotide sequence: TGTGCCAGCAGCTTCTCCGGGGACTACGAGCAGTACTTC.